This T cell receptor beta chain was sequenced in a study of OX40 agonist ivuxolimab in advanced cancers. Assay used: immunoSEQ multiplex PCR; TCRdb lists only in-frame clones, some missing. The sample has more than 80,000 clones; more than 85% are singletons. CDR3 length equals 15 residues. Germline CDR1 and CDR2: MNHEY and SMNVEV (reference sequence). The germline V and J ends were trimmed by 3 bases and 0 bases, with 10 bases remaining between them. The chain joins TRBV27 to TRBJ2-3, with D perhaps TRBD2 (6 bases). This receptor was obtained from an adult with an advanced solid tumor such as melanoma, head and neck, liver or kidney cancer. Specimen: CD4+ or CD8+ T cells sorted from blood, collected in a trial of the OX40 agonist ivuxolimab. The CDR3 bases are TGTGCCAGCAGTTTGGGCGGGACTAGCACAGATACGCAGTATTTT. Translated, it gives CASSLGGTSTDTQYF.